The 13 T cell receptor beta chains below all came from one sample that was sequenced in a study of cytomegalovirus exposure and HLA in healthy donors. PCR used 60 Vbeta primers and 13 Jbeta primers. The method was immunoSEQ multiplex PCR; TCRdb's version includes in-frame clones alone and lacks a portion of them. This table holds 150,000 to 200,000 clones, around three quarters found once. The sequencing input was PBMCs. These receptor sequences come from a man in his fifties in good health and CMV-seropositive.

The chain recombines TRBV10-1 with TRBJ1-6, with D hard to call. Deletions cut 4 bases from V and 7 bases from J, with 8 bases between. Germline V lookup: CDR1 WNHNN, CDR2 SYGVQD (reference sequence). The CDR3 is 13 amino acids. The CDR3 DNA reads as TGCGCCAGCAGTGTGAGGGAAAATTCACCCCTCCACTTT. Translating gives CASSVRENSPLHF.

The J gene is TRBJ1-4, the V gene TRBV28, with D tentatively TRBD1 (6 bases). The CDR3 is 14 amino acids. Germline CDR1 MDHEN, CDR2 SYDVKM. V lost 8 bases and J 3 bases, leaving 13 bases between the germline ends. The CDR3 nucleotides read TGTGCCAGCGGTGGGGGCAGATCTAATGAAAAACTGTTTTTT. Protein product: CASGGGRSNEKLFF.

The chain recombines TRBV6-5 with TRBJ2-7, with a tentative D call TRBD2 (6 bases). Trimming took off 8 bases at V and 9 bases at J, with 17 bases between the two ends. This CDR3 has 12 residues. Germline values: CDR1 MNHEY, CDR2 SVGAGI. The CDR3 DNA follows: TGTGCCAGCGGGGAGGTACTAAAGGGGCAGTACTTC. Translated, it gives CASGEVLKGQYF.

The chain uses TRBV4-1 and TRBJ2-5; D may be TRBD1 (6 bases). With the DNA end fitting TRBJ2-7 better, the J assignment may be wrong. The CDR3 length is 17 residues. The V gene's germline CDR1 is MGHRA and CDR2 YSYEKL. CDR3 DNA sequence: TGCGCCAGCAGCCAAGTACGGCTAGGCAGGGGATCCTACGAGCAGTACTTC. Translated: CASSQVRLGRGSYEQYF.

J is TRBJ1-5 and V is TRBV10-3; D call uncertain. Trimming removed 4 bases at V and 3 bases at J, with 7 bases between. This CDR3 is 13 amino acids long. The germline V gene encodes CDR1 ENHRY and CDR2 SYGVKD. CDR3 sequence reads: CAISVGDNQPQHF. The CDR3 nucleotides are TGTGCCATCAGTGTCGGAGACAATCAGCCCCAGCATTTT.

Worth noting for this clone: The same CDR3 is also encoded by other DNA sequences in this sample. The rearrangement uses TRBV4-3 and TRBJ1-2; D not certain. Germline CDR1 reads LGHNA; CDR2 reads YSLEER. The CDR3 spans 13 residues. V lost 0 bases, J lost 2 bases, and 4 bases lay in between. CDR3 nucleotide sequence: TGCGCCAGCAGCCAAGAACTAAACTATGGCTACACCTTC. It encodes CASSQELNYGYTF.

J is TRBJ1-4 and V is TRBV4-2; the match to TRBD1 covers 7 bases. With 4 bases clipped from V and 5 bases from J, the junction kept 10 bases outside the gene matches. The CDR3 covers 16 residues. CDR1 is LGHNA and CDR2 is YNFKEQ in the germline V gene. CDR3 sequence reads: CASSLRVGTENEKLFF. CDR3 DNA sequence: TGTGCCAGCAGCCTCCGAGTGGGGACAGAAAATGAAAAACTGTTTTTT.

V gene TRBV9 combines with J gene TRBJ2-3, with D maybe TRBD1 (5 bases). Germline lookup yields CDR1 SGDLS and CDR2 YYNGEE. With 3 bases removed from V and 5 bases from J, the gap between germline ends came to 19 bases. The CDR3 runs 16 residues. The CDR3 region is CASSGSTAIVLDTQYF. CDR3 bases: TGTGCCAGCAGCGGATCGACAGCCATAGTTTTAGATACGCAGTATTTT.

The rearrangement uses TRBV11-2 and TRBJ2-7, with 7 bases identical to TRBD1. The CDR3 runs 17 residues. Trimming removed 0 bases from V and 1 base from J; junction bases left unmatched: 9. Germline CDR1 SGHAT, CDR2 FQNNGV. CDR3 region: CASSLDPGTVGSYEQYF. The DNA of the CDR3 is TGTGCCAGCAGCTTAGATCCCGGGACAGTGGGATCCTACGAGCAGTACTTC.

In its sample, this clone was seen once. This chain connects TRBV11-2 to TRBJ1-2, with D unresolved. V was shortened by 5 bases and J by 4 bases, with 17 bases between the two germline ends. The CDR3 is 15 residues long. CDR1 is SGHAT, CDR2 FQNNGV, per germline. This CDR3 reads CASSMLRGNVYGYTF. Written as DNA, the CDR3 is TGTGCCAGCAGCATGCTGCGGGGAAACGTCTATGGCTACACCTTC.

This chain joins TRBV4-3 and TRBJ1-4; possible D gene TRBD1, 6 bases. V was pared by 2 bases and J by 2 bases, with 12 bases between. CDR1 is LGHNA, CDR2 YSLEER, per germline. The CDR3 extends over 16 amino acids. Here the CDR3 reads CASSQNTGSTNEKLFF. The CDR3 DNA is TGCGCCAGCAGCCAAAATACAGGGTCGACTAATGAAAAACTGTTTTTT.

The chain couples TRBV2 to TRBJ2-7; 12 nucleotides agree with TRBD1. This CDR3 has 13 amino acids. Germline loops: CDR1 SNHLY, CDR2 FYNNEI. V trimming: 11 bases; J trimming: 7 bases; junction bases outside the gene matches: 9. This CDR3 is CAGTRDRGREQYF. The DNA of the CDR3 is TGTGCCGGGACTAGGGACAGGGGGCGGGAGCAGTACTTC.

V gene TRBV14 combines with J gene TRBJ1-3, with TRBD1 matching 8 bases. Looked up from germline, CDR1 is SGHDN and CDR2 is FVKESK. Unmatched junction bases numbered 6, after V lost 2 bases and J lost 3 bases. This CDR3 has 16 residues. Written as DNA, the CDR3 is TGTGCCAGCAGCCAACGGCAGGGGGCGCGTGGAAACACCATATATTTT. This translates into CASSQRQGARGNTIYF. Drawing the rest from reference TRBV14 and TRBJ1-3, the complete variable domain is EAGVTQFPSHSVIEKGQTVTLRCDPISGHDNLYWYRRVMGKEIKFLLHFVKESKQDESGMPNNRFLAERTGGTYSTLKVQPAELEDSGVYFCASSQRQGARGNTIYFGEGSWLTVV.